A single sample gave rise to the 14 T cell receptor beta chains below, sequenced in a study of neurological immune-mediated disorders. MiXCR, run by TCRdb on the 5' RACE reads, gives a single entry per CDR3 protein. The sample consists of some 20,000 distinct CDR3 sequences, more than 9% of them appearing once. Sequencing was performed on PBMCs. Every receptor here comes from a woman in her fifties or sixties with HTLV-1-associated myelopathy (HAM/TSP).

A single count supports this clonotype. The rearrangement links TRBV20-1 to TRBJ2-3, with TRBD2 matching over 11 bases. CDR1 and CDR2 (germline): DFQATT, SNEGSKA (reference sequence). This CDR3 has 17 residues. V lost 3 bases, J lost 6 bases, and 14 bases stayed unmatched. The CDR3 coding sequence is TGCAGTGCTAGTATTCCCGTGACTAGCGGGGATTGGGATACGCAGTATTTT. Its protein product is CSASIPVTSGDWDTQYF.

This clonotype was picked up many times. The chain carries TRBV12-3 or TRBV12-4 and TRBJ2-1, with D perhaps given as TRBD1 or TRBD2 (5 bases each). The CDR3 totals 17 residues. The V gene lost 2 bases and the J gene lost 3 bases, with 17 bases spanning the gap. The CDR3 DNA follows: TGTGCCAGCAGTTTAAGGCTGATGGGGGATATCTACAATGAGCAGTTCTTC. Protein sequence: CASSLRLMGDIYNEQFF.

This clonotype was detected many times. CDR3 bases: TGCAGTGCTAGGGGGACTAGCGGGGGGGCCCATGAGCAGTTCTTC. This gives the protein CSARGTSGGAHEQFF. The J gene is TRBJ2-1, the V gene TRBV20-1; 16 positions match TRBD2. The CDR3 length is 15 residues. V dropped 3 bases and J dropped 8; count of bases not matched to a gene: 4. Germline V gene lookup returns CDR1 DFQATT and CDR2 SNEGSKA (reference sequence).

This clonotype has a handful of counts. The chain links TRBV18 to TRBJ2-1; D possibly corresponds to TRBD1 (6 bases). The CDR3 has 15 residues. Germline V CDR1 and CDR2: KGHSH, LQKENI. V lost 4 bases and J 1 base, leaving 11 bases between the germline ends. CDR3 DNA sequence: TGTGCCAGCTCACAAAACAGGGCGTCCTACAATGAGCAGTTCTTC. Amino acid sequence: CASSQNRASYNEQFF.

In its sample, this clonotype is medium-sized. The chain combines TRBV20-1 with TRBJ2-7, with D possibly matching TRBD1 (6 bases). Trimming cost V 3 bases and J 3 bases, with 15 bases left between them. The CDR3 contains 14 residues. Germline V gene data show CDR1 as DFQATT and CDR2 as SNEGSKA (reference sequence). CDR3 sequence (DNA): TGCAGTGCTAGCCGTTTCGGGACACGCTACGAGCAGTACTTC. The encoded protein is CSASRFGTRYEQYF.

This clonotype was picked up many times. The CDR3 sequence: CASSPPGHINYGYTF. CDR3 in DNA: TGTGCCAGCTCACCTCCGGGACATATTAACTATGGCTACACCTTC. V gene TRBV18 combines with J gene TRBJ1-2; maybe TRBD1 (6 bases). This CDR3 is built from 15 residues. Germline assignment: CDR1 KGHSH and CDR2 LQKENI. V shed 3 bases and J shed 1 base, with 12 bases lying between them.

This clonotype was recorded at least ten times. The chain recombines TRBV20-1 with TRBJ2-3; D is uncertain. The germline V and J ends were trimmed by 3 bases and 8 bases, with 12 bases remaining between them. Germline loops: CDR1 DFQATT, CDR2 SNEGSKA (reference sequence). The CDR3 covers 12 residues. CDR3 bases: TGCAGTGCTAGTTTCCAGTATGGTACGCAGTATTTT. Translation: CSASFQYGTQYF.

The V call is TRBV5-1, the J call TRBJ1-2; 7 bases are shared with TRBD1. The CDR3 is 12 amino acids. CDR1 SGHRS and CDR2 YFSETQ come from the germline V gene. J gave up 9 bases and V 2 bases, and 4 bases lay outside the gene matches. CDR3 region: CASSFQGDRYTF. The CDR3 DNA sequence: TGCGCCAGCAGCTTCCAGGGGGATCGCTACACCTTC.

This clonotype appeared many times. The chain links TRBV7-8 to TRBJ2-1, with a weak D call TRBD1 (6 bases). Trimming removed 4 bases from V and 3 bases from J, with 13 bases in between. The CDR3 consists of 15 residues. Germline V gene lookup returns CDR1 SGHVS and CDR2 FQNEAQ. CDR3 region: CASSSDSRYYNEQFF. In DNA, the CDR3 is TGTGCCAGCAGCTCGGACAGTCGTTACTACAATGAGCAGTTCTTC.

This clonotype came up many times. Here the CDR3 reads CAWTERGLGTQYF. CDR3 DNA: TGTGCCTGGACCGAACGGGGGCTGGGGACCCAGTACTTC. This chain links TRBV30 with TRBJ2-5; D tentatively reads TRBD1 or TRBD2 (6 bases each). In germline, CDR1 is GTSNPN, CDR2 SVGIG (reference sequence). The CDR3 runs to 13 residues. The V gene lost 4 bases and the J gene lost 7 bases, with 16 bases spanning the gap.

By proportion, this clonotype is medium-sized (0.01 to 0.1%). The rearrangement joins TRBV20-1 to TRBJ1-4, with 7 bases lining up with TRBD1. The CDR3 extends over 13 amino acids. Germline CDR1 DFQATT, CDR2 SNEGSKA (reference sequence). Trimming cost V 7 bases and J 4 bases; bases outside gene matches: 6. The CDR3: CSVGGQNNEKLFF. For the CDR3, the DNA is TGCAGTGTTGGGGGACAGAATAATGAAAAACTGTTTTTT.

This clonotype came up many times. One base away lies a much larger clone, so this may be a sequencing read error. The V and J genes are TRBV4-1 and TRBJ2-1; 7 positions agree with TRBD2. The CDR3 has 15 residues. The J segment lost 7 bases and the V segment lost 8 bases, leaving 14 bases of the junction unmatched. Per germline, CDR1 MGHRA and CDR2 YSYEKL. CDR3 DNA sequence: TGCGCCAGCCGCCCTTTCTCGGGGGGTTTAAATGAGCAGTTCTTC. Protein: CASRPFSGGLNEQFF.

This clonotype was recorded once. The genes are TRBV20-1 and TRBJ2-2, with TRBD2 matching over 8 bases. Germline V gene sequence: CDR1 DFQATT, CDR2 SNEGSKA (reference sequence). Trimming removed 5 bases from V and 4 bases from J; junction bases left unmatched: 9. The CDR3 covers 15 residues. The CDR3 DNA reads TGCAGTGCTGGCCTCGGGGGGGCGGTCACCGGGGAGCTGTTTTTT. Translating it yields CSAGLGGAVTGELFF.

This clonotype qualifies as medium-sized. The J gene is TRBJ2-3, the V gene TRBV5-6, with 9 bases lining up with TRBD1. The CDR3 consists of 16 residues. The V gene's germline CDR1 is SGHDT and CDR2 YYEEEE. The V and J ends lost 4 bases and 6 bases, in that order; junction bases with no gene match: 12. The CDR3 coding sequence is TGTGCCAGCAGCGACTTCGACAGGGGGAGGACGGATACGCAGTATTTT. This codes for CASSDFDRGRTDTQYF.